One sample yielded the 15 T cell receptor beta chains listed below, sequenced in a study of cytomegalovirus exposure and HLA in healthy donors. Clones were read by immunoSEQ multiplex PCR, and TCRdb kept only the in-frame ones, dropping some. The sample consists of roughly 300,000 clones, roughly 88% of them appearing once. Material for sequencing was PBMCs. These receptors were collected from a woman in her late teens or twenties in good health and CMV-seronegative.

The chain joins TRBV2 to TRBJ2-7, with a weak D call TRBD1 (5 bases). Trimming pared 0 bases from V and 3 bases from J, leaving 12 bases between. The CDR3 covers 15 residues. Germline V gene sequence: CDR1 SNHLY, CDR2 FYNNEI. In DNA form, the CDR3 reads TGTGCCAGCAGTGAAGCAGGGGCAAGGGACTACGAGCAGTACTTC. Its translation is CASSEAGARDYEQYF.

The chain recombines TRBV5-1 with TRBJ2-7; TRBD1 agrees at 8 bases. This CDR3 is 14 amino acids long. J lost 4 bases, V lost 3 bases, and 6 bases had no gene match. Germline assignment: CDR1 SGHRS and CDR2 YFSETQ. The CDR3 DNA follows: TGCGCCAGCAGCTCGTCCGGGACAGGATACGAGCAGTACTTC. Translating it yields CASSSSGTGYEQYF.

The chain joins TRBV9 to TRBJ2-2; tentatively, D is TRBD2 (6 bases). V was trimmed by 3 bases and J by 1 base, leaving 13 bases between them. This CDR3 comprises 16 residues. The germline gives CDR1 SGDLS, CDR2 YYNGEE. DNA of the CDR3: TGTGCCAGCAGCGCGACTAGGGGAATGAACACCGGGGAGCTGTTTTTT. Translating it yields CASSATRGMNTGELFF.

This rearrangement joins TRBV2 to TRBJ2-5, with D tentatively TRBD2 (6 bases). CDR3 length: 13 amino acids. Germline V gene lookup returns CDR1 SNHLY and CDR2 FYNNEI. The V end lost 2 bases, the J end lost 5 bases, and 9 bases lay between the germline ends. The CDR3 nucleotides read TGTGCCAGCAGTGAACAGGGACTCGAGACCCAGTACTTC. Translating gives CASSEQGLETQYF.

This clone has a handful of counts. CDR3 DNA sequence: TGTGCCTGGGTGGCAGGCCAAGCTTTCTTT. It yields the protein CAWVAGQAFF. V is TRBV30 and J is TRBJ1-1; unclear D gene. The CDR3 sequence is 10 residues long. The germline gives CDR1 GTSNPN, CDR2 SVGIG (reference sequence). Trimming removed 5 bases at V and 9 bases at J, with 10 bases between.

This rearrangement joins TRBV5-1 to TRBJ2-3; D is unclear. The CDR3 extends over 14 amino acids. The V gene lost 1 base and the J gene lost 0 bases, with 6 bases spanning the gap. The germline gives CDR1 SGHRS, CDR2 YFSETQ. The chain's CDR3 is CASSLLQSTDTQYF. DNA for the CDR3: TGCGCCAGCAGCTTGCTCCAGAGCACAGATACGCAGTATTTT.

This rearrangement joins TRBV4-1 to TRBJ1-6, with D maybe TRBD1 (6 bases). Germline V gives CDR1 MGHRA, CDR2 YSYEKL. The CDR3 sequence is 15 residues long. V lost 5 bases, J lost 9 bases, and 17 bases lay in between. The CDR3 region has the DNA TGCGCCAGCAGCTCTACAGGGTTGGCGGGTTCACCCCTCCACTTT. It codes for CASSSTGLAGSPLHF.

The V call is TRBV30, the J call TRBJ1-5, with D perhaps TRBD1 (5 bases). V dropped 0 bases and J dropped 1 base, with 10 bases sitting between them. This CDR3 is built from 15 residues. Germline V lookup: CDR1 GTSNPN, CDR2 SVGIG (reference sequence). The CDR3 reads CAWSVLGQSNQPQHF. Written as DNA, the CDR3 is TGTGCCTGGAGTGTACTGGGGCAGAGCAATCAGCCCCAGCATTTT.

The J gene is TRBJ2-7, the V gene TRBV27; D gene uncertain. V was trimmed by 5 bases and J by 0 bases, leaving 8 bases between them. Per the germline V gene, CDR1 is MNHEY and CDR2 is SMNVEV (reference sequence). CDR3 length equals 13 residues. The CDR3 loop is CASSRESSYEQYF. The DNA of the CDR3 is TGTGCCAGCAGTCGTGAGAGCTCCTACGAGCAGTACTTC.

This sequence joins TRBV2 and TRBJ2-1; the D gene is possibly TRBD1 (5 bases). Germline values: CDR1 SNHLY, CDR2 FYNNEI. This CDR3 contains 16 residues. The V end was cut by 4 bases, the J end by 0 bases, with 13 bases between. CDR3 amino acids: CASSAQGSLSYNEQFF. The CDR3 DNA is TGTGCCAGCAGTGCGCAGGGTTCCCTCTCCTACAATGAGCAGTTCTTC.

J is TRBJ1-4 and V is TRBV4-3; 10 nucleotides agree with TRBD1. Trimming removed 0 bases from V and 6 bases from J; junction bases left unmatched: 4. Germline V gene lookup returns CDR1 LGHNA and CDR2 YSLEER. The CDR3 has 16 amino acids. The CDR3 reads CASSQDLGQGDEKLFF. CDR3 bases: TGCGCCAGCAGCCAAGATCTAGGACAGGGGGATGAAAAACTGTTTTTT.

CDR3 region: CASRILTGGNEQFF. For the CDR3, the DNA is TGTGCCAGCAGGATACTGACTGGAGGCAATGAGCAGTTCTTC. The genes are TRBV28 and TRBJ2-1, with a weak D call TRBD2 (5 bases). CDR1 is MDHEN and CDR2 is SYDVKM in the germline V gene. V was shortened by 6 bases and J by 6 bases, with 15 bases between the two germline ends. CDR3 size: 14 residues.

The genes are TRBV5-6 and TRBJ1-1; maybe TRBD1 (6 bases). In germline, CDR1 is SGHDT, CDR2 YYEEEE. CDR3 size: 15 residues. Trimming left V 4 bases short and J 6 bases short, with 19 bases between. The CDR3 region has the DNA TGTGCCAGCAGCCTGCCCGCGCTAAAGGGGGCTGAAGCTTTCTTT. As protein: CASSLPALKGAEAFF.

This chain joins TRBV25-1 and TRBJ2-3; tentatively, D is TRBD2 (5 bases). With 3 bases removed from V and 0 bases from J, the gap between germline ends came to 13 bases. CDR3 size: 16 residues. Per germline, CDR1 MGHDK and CDR2 SYGVNS. The CDR3: CASSDKGGLSTDTQYF. CDR3 coding DNA: TGTGCCAGCAGTGACAAGGGCGGGTTGAGCACAGATACGCAGTATTTT.

J is TRBJ1-5 and V is TRBV27; D is unclear. V lost 2 bases and J 0 bases, leaving 8 bases between the germline ends. Per germline, CDR1 MNHEY and CDR2 SMNVEV (reference sequence). The CDR3 totals 15 residues. CDR3 residues: CASSLEGFSNQPQHF. The CDR3 DNA sequence: TGTGCCAGCAGTTTAGAGGGCTTTAGCAATCAGCCCCAGCATTTT.